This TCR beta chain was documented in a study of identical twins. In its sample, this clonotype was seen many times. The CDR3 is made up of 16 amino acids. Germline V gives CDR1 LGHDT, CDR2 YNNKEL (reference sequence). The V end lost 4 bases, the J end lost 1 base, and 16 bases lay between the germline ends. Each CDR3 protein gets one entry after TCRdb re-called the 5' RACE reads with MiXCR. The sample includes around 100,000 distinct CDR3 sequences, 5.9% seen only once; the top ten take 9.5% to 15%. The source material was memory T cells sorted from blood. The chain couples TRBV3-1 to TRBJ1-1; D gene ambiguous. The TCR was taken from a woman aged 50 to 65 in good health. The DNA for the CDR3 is TGTGCCAGCAGCCCCCTGGTTCGGGTAAAGAACACTGAAGCTTTCTTT. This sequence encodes CASSPLVRVKNTEAFF.